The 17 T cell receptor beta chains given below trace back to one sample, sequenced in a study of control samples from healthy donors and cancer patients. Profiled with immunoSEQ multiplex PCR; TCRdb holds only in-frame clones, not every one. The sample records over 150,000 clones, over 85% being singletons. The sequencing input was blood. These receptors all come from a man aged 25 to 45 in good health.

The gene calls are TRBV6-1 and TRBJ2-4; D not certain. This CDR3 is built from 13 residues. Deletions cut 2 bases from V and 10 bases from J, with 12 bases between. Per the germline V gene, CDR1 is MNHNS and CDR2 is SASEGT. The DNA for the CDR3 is TGTGCCAGCAGTGAAACGGTCACGGATATTCAGTACTTC. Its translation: CASSETVTDIQYF.

CDR3 sequence reads: CASSLTGGHQETQYF. The CDR3 DNA reads as TGTGCCAGCAGCTTAACTGGGGGGCACCAAGAGACCCAGTACTTC. The chain recombines TRBV7-3 with TRBJ2-5, with D possibly called TRBD1 or TRBD2 (6 bases each). In germline, CDR1 is SGHTA, CDR2 FQGTGA. This CDR3 has 15 amino acids. V was clipped by 0 bases and J by 0 bases, with 8 bases between them.

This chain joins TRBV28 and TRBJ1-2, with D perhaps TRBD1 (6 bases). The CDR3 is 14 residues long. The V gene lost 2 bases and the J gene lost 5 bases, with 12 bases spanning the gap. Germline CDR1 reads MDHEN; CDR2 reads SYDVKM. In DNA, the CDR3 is TGTGCCAGCAGTTTAGGCAGGGGCAAGTATGGCTACACCTTC. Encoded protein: CASSLGRGKYGYTF.

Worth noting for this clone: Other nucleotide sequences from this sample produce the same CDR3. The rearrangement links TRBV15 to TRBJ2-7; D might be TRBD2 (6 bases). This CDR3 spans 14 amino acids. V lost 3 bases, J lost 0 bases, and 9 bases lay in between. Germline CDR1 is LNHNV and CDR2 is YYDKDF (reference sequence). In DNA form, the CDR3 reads TGTGCCACCAGCAGGGGGGGAGTCTCCTACGAGCAGTACTTC. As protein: CATSRGGVSYEQYF.

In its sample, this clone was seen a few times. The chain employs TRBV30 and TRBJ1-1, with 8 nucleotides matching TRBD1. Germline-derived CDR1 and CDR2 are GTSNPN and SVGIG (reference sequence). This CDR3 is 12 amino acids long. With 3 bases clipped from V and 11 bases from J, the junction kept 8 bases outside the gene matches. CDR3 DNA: TGTGCCTGGAGACCGGGACAGGTGGCGGCTTTCTTT. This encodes CAWRPGQVAAFF.

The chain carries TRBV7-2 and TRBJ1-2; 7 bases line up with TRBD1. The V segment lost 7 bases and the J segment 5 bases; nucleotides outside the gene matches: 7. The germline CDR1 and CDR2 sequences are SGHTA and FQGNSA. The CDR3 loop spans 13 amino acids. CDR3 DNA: TGTGCCAGCACAGGGGGGCGGTGGTATGGCTACACCTTC. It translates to CASTGGRWYGYTF.

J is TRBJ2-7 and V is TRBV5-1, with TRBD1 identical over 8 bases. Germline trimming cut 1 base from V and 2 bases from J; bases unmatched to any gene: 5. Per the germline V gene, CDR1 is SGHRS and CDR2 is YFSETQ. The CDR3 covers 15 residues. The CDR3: CASSLNQGAPYEQYF. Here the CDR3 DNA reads TGCGCCAGCAGCTTGAACCAGGGGGCCCCCTACGAGCAGTACTTC.

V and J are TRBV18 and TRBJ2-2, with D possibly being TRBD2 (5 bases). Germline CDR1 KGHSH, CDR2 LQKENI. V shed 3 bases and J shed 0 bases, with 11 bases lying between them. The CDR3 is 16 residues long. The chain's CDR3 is CASSPTGGSNTGELFF. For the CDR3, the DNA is TGTGCCAGCTCACCCACTGGCGGGTCGAACACCGGGGAGCTGTTTTTT.

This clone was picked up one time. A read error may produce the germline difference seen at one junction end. CDR3 protein: CASSRGSDQPQHF. The CDR3 DNA reads as TGTGCCAGCAGTAGGGGTAGCGATCAGCCCCAGCATTTT. The J gene is TRBJ1-5, the V gene TRBV28, with a weak D call TRBD1 (5 bases). From germline, CDR1 is MDHEN and CDR2 SYDVKM. The CDR3 totals 13 residues.

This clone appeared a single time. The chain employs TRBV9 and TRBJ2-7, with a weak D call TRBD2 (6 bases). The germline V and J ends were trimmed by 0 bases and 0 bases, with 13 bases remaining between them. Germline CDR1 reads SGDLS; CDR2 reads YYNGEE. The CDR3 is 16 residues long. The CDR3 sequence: CASSVGSGPISYEQYF. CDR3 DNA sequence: TGTGCCAGCAGCGTAGGGAGCGGGCCCATCTCCTACGAGCAGTACTTC.

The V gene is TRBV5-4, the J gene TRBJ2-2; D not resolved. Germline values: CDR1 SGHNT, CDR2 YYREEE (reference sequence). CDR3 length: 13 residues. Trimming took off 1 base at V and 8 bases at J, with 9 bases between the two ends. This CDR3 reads CASSLLTAGELFF. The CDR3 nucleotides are TGTGCCAGCAGCTTGCTGACGGCTGGGGAGCTGTTTTTT.

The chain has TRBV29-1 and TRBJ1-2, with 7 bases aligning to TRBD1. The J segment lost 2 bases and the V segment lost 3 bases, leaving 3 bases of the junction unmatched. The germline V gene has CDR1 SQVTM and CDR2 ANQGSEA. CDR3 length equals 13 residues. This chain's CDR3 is CSVDSRGNYGYTF. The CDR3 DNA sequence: TGCAGCGTTGATTCCAGGGGGAACTATGGCTACACCTTC.

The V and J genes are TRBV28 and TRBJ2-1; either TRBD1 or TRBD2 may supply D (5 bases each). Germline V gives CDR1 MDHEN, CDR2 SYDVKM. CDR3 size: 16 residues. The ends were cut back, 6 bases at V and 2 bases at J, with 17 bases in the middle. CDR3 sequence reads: CASSPSGRATYNEQFF. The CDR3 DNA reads TGTGCCAGCAGCCCCTCGGGGCGGGCGACCTACAATGAGCAGTTCTTC.

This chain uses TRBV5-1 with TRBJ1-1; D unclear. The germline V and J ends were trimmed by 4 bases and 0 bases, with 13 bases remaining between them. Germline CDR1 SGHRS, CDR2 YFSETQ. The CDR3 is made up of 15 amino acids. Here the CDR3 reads CASSPREGLNTEAFF. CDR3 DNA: TGCGCCAGCAGCCCTCGGGAGGGCCTGAACACTGAAGCTTTCTTT.

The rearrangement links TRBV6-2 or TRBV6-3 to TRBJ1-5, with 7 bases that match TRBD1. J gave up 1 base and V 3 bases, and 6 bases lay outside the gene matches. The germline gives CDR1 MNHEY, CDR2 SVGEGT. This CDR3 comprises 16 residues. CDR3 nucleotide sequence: TGTGCCAGCAGTTATACGGACAGGAGAAGCAATCAGCCCCAGCATTTT. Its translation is CASSYTDRRSNQPQHF.

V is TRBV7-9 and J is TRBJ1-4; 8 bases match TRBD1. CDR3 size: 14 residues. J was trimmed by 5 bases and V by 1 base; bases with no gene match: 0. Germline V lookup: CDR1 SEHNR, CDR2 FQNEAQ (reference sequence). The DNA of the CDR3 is TGTGCCAGCAGCTTAGGACAGGGGAATGAAAAACTGTTTTTT. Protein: CASSLGQGNEKLFF. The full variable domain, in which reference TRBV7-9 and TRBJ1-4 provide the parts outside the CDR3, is DTGVSQNPRHKITKRGQNVTFRCDPISEHNRLYWYRQTLGQGPEFLTYFQNEAQLEKSRLLSDRFSAERPKGSFSTLEIQRTEQGDSAMYLCASSLGQGNEKLFFGSGTQLSVL.

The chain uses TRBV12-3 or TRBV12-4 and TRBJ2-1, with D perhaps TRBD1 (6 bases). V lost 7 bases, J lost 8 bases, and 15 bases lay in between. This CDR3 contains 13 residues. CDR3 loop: CASILQGLDEQFF. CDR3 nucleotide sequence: TGTGCCAGCATTCTACAGGGTCTCGATGAGCAGTTCTTC.